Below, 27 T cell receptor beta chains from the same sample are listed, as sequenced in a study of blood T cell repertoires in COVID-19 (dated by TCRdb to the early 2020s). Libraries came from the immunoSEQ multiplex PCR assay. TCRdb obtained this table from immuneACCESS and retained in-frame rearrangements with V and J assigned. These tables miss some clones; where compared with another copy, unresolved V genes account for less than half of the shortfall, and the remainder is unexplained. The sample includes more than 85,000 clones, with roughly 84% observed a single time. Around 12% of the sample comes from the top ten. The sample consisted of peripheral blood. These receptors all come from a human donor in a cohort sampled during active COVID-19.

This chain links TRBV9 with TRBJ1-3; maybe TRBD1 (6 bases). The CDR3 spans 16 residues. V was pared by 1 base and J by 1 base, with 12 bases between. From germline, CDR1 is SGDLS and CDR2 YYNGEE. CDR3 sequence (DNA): TGTGCCAGCAGCGTAAGGGGGTTGGGTTCTGGAAACACCATATATTTT. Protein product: CASSVRGLGSGNTIYF.

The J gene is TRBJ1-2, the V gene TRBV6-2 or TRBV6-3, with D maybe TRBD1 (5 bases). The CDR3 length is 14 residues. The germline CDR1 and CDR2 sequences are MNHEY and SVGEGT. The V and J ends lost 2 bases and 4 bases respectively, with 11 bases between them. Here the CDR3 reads CASSYPQGGYGYTF. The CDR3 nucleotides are TGTGCCAGCAGTTACCCCCAGGGCGGCTATGGCTACACCTTC.

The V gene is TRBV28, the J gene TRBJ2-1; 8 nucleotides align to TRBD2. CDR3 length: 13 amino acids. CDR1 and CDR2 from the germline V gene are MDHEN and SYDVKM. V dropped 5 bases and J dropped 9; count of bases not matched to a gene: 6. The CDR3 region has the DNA TGTGCCAGCAGTCTCGCGGGGGGAAGTGAGCAGTTCTTC. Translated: CASSLAGGSEQFF.

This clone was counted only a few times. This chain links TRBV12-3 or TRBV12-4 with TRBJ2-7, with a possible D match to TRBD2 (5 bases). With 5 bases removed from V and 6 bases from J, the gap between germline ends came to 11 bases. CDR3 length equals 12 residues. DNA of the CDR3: TGTGCCAGCAGTCGGACTCTTTTCGAGCAGTACTTC. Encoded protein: CASSRTLFEQYF.

The CDR3 loop is CASSPDRRTGELFF. The CDR3 nucleotides read TGCGCCAGCAGCCCGGACAGGCGGACCGGGGAGCTGTTTTTT. The V gene is TRBV5-1, the J gene TRBJ2-2; 7 nucleotides line up with TRBD1. The CDR3 consists of 14 residues. In germline, CDR1 is SGHRS, CDR2 YFSETQ. After removal of 4 bases from V and 5 bases from J, the junction contained 5 bases not matched to a gene. Based on the CDR3 plus reference TRBV5-1 and TRBJ2-2, the full variable domain is KAGVTQTPRYLIKTRGQQVTLSCSPISGHRSVSWYQQTPGQGLQFLFEYFSETQRNKGNFPGRFSGRQFSNSRSEMNVSTLELGDSALYLCASSPDRRTGELFFGEGSRLTVL.

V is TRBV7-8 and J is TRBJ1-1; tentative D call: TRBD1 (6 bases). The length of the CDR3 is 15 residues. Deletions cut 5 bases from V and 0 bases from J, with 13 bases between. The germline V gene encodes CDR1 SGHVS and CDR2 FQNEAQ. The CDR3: CASSEQGSMNTEAFF. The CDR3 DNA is TGTGCCAGCAGCGAACAGGGATCGATGAACACTGAAGCTTTCTTT.

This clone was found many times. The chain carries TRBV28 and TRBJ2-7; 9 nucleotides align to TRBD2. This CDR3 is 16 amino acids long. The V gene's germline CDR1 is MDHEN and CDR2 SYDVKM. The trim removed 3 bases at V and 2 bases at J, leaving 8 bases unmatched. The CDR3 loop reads CASSLVPLAGPYEQYF. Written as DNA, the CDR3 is TGTGCCAGCAGTTTGGTCCCACTAGCGGGCCCCTACGAGCAGTACTTC.

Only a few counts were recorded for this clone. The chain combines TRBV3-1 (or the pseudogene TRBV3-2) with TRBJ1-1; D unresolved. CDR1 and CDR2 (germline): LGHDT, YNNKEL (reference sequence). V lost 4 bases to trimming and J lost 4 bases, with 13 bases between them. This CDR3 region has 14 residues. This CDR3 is CASSLQRSLTEAFF. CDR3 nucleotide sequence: TGTGCCAGCAGCCTCCAACGGAGCCTCACTGAAGCTTTCTTT.

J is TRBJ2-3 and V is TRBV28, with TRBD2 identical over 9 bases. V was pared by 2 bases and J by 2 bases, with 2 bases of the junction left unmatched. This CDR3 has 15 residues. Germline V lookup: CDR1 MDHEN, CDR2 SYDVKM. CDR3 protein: CASSLIAGATDTQYF. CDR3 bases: TGTGCCAGCAGTTTAATAGCGGGAGCCACAGATACGCAGTATTTT.

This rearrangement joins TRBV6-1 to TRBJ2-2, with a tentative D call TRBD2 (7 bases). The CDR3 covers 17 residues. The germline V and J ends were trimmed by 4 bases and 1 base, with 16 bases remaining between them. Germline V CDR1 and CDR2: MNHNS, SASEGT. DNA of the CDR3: TGTGCCAGCAGTGCCCCCGGGGGGCTCGGGAACACCGGGGAGCTGTTTTTT. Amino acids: CASSAPGGLGNTGELFF.

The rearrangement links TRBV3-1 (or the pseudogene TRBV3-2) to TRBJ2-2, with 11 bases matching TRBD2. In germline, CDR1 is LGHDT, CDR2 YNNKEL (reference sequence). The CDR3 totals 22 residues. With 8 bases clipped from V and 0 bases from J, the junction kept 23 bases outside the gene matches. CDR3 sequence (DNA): TGTGCCAGCTGTGGGCTAGCGGGGGGCCGAGCCGCTTTTTATGCGAACACCGGGGAGCTGTTTTTT. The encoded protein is CASCGLAGGRAAFYANTGELFF.

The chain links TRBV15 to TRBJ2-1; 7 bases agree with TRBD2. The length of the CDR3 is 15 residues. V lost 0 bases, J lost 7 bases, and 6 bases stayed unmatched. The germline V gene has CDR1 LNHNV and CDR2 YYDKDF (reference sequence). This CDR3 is CATSRDPGAGNEQFF. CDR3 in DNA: TGTGCCACCAGCAGAGACCCGGGAGCGGGGAATGAGCAGTTCTTC.

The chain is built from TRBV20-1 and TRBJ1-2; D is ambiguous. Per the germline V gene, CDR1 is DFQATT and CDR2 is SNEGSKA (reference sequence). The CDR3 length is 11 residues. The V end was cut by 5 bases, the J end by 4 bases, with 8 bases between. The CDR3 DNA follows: TGCAGTGCTCACGGTGTCTATGGCTACACCTTC. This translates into CSAHGVYGYTF.

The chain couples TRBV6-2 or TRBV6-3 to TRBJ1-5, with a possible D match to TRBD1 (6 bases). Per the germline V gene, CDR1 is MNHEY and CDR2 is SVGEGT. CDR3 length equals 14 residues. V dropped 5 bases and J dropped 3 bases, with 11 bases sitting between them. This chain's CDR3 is CASSEDSVNQPQHF. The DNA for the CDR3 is TGTGCCAGCAGTGAGGACAGCGTCAATCAGCCCCAGCATTTT.

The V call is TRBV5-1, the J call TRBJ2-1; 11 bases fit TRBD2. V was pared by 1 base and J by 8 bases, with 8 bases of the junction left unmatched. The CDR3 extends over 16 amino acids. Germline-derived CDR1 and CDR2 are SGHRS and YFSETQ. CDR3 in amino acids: CASSLSPGTSGYEQFF. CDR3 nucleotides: TGCGCCAGCAGCTTGAGCCCCGGGACTAGCGGATATGAGCAGTTCTTC.

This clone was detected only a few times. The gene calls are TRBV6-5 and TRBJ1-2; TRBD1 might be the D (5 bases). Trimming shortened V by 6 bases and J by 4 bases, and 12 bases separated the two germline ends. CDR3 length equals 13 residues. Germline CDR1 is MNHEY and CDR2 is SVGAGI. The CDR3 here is CASREGITYGYTF. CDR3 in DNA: TGTGCCAGCAGGGAGGGGATCACCTATGGCTACACCTTC.

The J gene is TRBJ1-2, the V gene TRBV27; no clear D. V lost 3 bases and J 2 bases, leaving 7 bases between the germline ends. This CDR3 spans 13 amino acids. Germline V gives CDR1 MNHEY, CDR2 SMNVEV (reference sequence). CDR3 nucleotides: TGTGCCAGCAGTTTGGGAGGGAACTATGGCTACACCTTC. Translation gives CASSLGGNYGYTF.

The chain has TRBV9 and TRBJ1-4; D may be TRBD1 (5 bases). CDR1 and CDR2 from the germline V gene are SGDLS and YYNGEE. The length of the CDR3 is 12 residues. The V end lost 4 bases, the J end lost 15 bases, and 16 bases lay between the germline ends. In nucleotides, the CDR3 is TGTGCCAGCAGCCCCACCTATGGACACTTGTTTTTT. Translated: CASSPTYGHLFF.

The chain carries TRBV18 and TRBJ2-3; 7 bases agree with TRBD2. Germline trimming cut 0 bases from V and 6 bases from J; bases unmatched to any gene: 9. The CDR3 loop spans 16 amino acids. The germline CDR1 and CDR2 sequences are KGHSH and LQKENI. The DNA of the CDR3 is TGTGCCAGCTCACCACCGTCAGCGGGGACCCGGGATACGCAGTATTTT. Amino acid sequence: CASSPPSAGTRDTQYF.

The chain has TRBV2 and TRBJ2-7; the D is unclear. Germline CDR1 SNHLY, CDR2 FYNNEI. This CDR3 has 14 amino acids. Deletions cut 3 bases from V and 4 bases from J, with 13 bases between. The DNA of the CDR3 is TGTGCCAGCAGTGAGTTATCGAGGAGTTACGAGCAGTACTTC. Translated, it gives CASSELSRSYEQYF. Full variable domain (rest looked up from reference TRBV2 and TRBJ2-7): EPEVTQTPSHQVTQMGQEVILRCVPISNHLYFYWYRQILGQKVEFLVSFYNNEISEKSEIFDDQFSVERPDGSNFTLKIRSTKLEDSAMYFCASSELSRSYEQYFGPGTRLTVT.

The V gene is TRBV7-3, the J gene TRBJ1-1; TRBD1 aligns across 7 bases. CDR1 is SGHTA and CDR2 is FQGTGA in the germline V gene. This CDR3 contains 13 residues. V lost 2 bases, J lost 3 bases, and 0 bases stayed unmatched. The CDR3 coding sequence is TGTGCCAGCAGCTTAGACAGGGACACTGAAGCTTTCTTT. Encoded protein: CASSLDRDTEAFF.

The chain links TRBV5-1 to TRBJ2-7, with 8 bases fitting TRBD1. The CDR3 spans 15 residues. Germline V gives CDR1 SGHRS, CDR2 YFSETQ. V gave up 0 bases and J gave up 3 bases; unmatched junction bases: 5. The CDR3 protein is CASSLGTGTLYEQYF. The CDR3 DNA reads TGCGCCAGCAGCTTGGGGACAGGGACGCTCTACGAGCAGTACTTC.

This CDR3 is CASSVAGMNTEAFF. CDR3 sequence (DNA): TGTGCCAGCAGCGTAGCAGGGATGAACACTGAAGCTTTCTTT. This rearrangement joins TRBV9 to TRBJ1-1; D possibly corresponds to TRBD1 (5 bases). The CDR3 runs 14 residues. The V gene lost 0 bases and the J gene lost 0 bases, with 6 bases spanning the gap. The germline V gene encodes CDR1 SGDLS and CDR2 YYNGEE.

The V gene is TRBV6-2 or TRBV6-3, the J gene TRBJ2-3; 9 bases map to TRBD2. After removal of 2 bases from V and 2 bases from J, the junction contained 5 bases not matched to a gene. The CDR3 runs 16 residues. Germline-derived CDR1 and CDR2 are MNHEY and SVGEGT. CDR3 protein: CASSYPAGGLTDTQYF. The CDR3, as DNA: TGTGCCAGCAGTTACCCAGCGGGAGGCCTCACAGATACGCAGTATTTT.

DNA of the CDR3: TGCGCCAGCAGCCAGGGGAGGGCCACAGATACGCAGTATTTT. Its protein is CASSQGRATDTQYF. The chain combines TRBV4-1 with TRBJ2-3; 7 bases line up with TRBD2. CDR1 is MGHRA and CDR2 is YSYEKL in the germline V gene. With V trimmed by 3 bases and J by 2 bases, 2 bases remained unmatched. This CDR3 region has 14 residues.

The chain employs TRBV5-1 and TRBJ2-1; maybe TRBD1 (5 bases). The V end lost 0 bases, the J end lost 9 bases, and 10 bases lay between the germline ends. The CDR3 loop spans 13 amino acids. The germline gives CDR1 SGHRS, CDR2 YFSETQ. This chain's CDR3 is CASSLAGYPEQFF. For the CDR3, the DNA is TGCGCCAGCAGCTTGGCAGGGTACCCTGAGCAGTTCTTC.

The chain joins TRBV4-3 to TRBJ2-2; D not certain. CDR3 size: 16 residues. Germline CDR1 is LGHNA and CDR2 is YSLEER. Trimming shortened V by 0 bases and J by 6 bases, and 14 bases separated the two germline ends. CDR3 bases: TGCGCCAGCAGCCAAGACCCGGGTACCCGGGCCGGGGAGCTGTTTTTT. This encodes CASSQDPGTRAGELFF.